This is a list of T cell receptor beta chains from one sample in a study of somatic mutations in cytotoxic T cells in rheumatoid arthritis. Data came from immunoSEQ multiplex PCR; TCRdb stores just in-frame clones and leaves some out. The table records over 10,000 clones, over 70% of them present only once. Material for sequencing was CD8+ T cells sorted from blood. The receptors come from a middle-aged man in good health. CDR3s include the opening cysteine and the closing phenylalanine or tryptophan. The D gene is left open where the match is weak. Only some rows state a clone size, as once, few, many or a class for expanded clones.

D,J,size,V,CDR3,DNA
-,TRBJ2-5,-,TRBV7-9,CASTTTRGTQYF,TGTGCCAGCACCACCACAAGGGGGACCCAGTACTTC
TRBD1,TRBJ2-7,few,TRBV5-6,CASKKDRGSYEQYF,TGTGCCAGCAAGAAGGACAGGGGGTCCTACGAGCAGTACTTC
-,TRBJ2-2,-,TRBV9,CASSVAAGELFF,TGTGCCAGCAGCGTAGCGGCCGGGGAGCTGTTTTTT
-,TRBJ1-2,-,TRBV6-5,CASSYSRTNGGYTF,TGTGCCAGCAGTTACTCGCGGACCAACGGCGGCTACACCTTC
TRBD2,TRBJ2-2,-,TRBV29-1,CSVTGLTNTGELFF,TGCAGCGTGACGGGACTAACGAACACCGGGGAGCTGTTTTTT
TRBD1,TRBJ1-5,medium-sized,TRBV7-8,CASSLLQGYQPQHF,TGTGCCAGCAGCTTATTACAGGGGTATCAGCCCCAGCATTTT
-,TRBJ2-3,-,TRBV7-9,CASSPSPPADQTDTQYF,TGTGCCAGCAGCCCCAGTCCCCCGGCAGACCAAACGGATACGCAGTATTTT
-,TRBJ1-1,few,TRBV7-9,CASRVDSTEAFF,TGTGCCAGCAGAGTGGATAGTACTGAAGCTTTCTTT
-,TRBJ1-2,-,TRBV28,CASSQQDRGAYGYTF,TGTGCCAGCAGTCAACAAGACCGGGGGGCCTATGGCTACACCTTC
TRBD2,TRBJ2-7,-,TRBV7-9,CASSPRTSAYEQYF,TGTGCCAGCAGCCCTCGGACTAGCGCCTACGAGCAGTACTTC
-,TRBJ1-3,-,TRBV4-1,CASSQDRQGAGNTIYF,TGCGCCAGCAGCCAAGATCGCCAGGGCGCTGGAAACACCATATATTTT
-,TRBJ2-7,-,TRBV5-1,CASSLLREDEQYF,TGCGCCAGCAGTCTTCTCAGGGAGGACGAGCAGTACTTC
TRBD1,TRBJ2-3,-,TRBV7-9,CASSLGGGETDTQYF,TGTGCCAGCAGCTTAGGAGGGGGCGAAACAGATACGCAGTATTTT
-,TRBJ1-5,few,TRBV10-3,CASARDNQPQHF,TGTGCCAGCGCGAGGGACAATCAGCCCCAGCATTTT
-,TRBJ2-2,-,TRBV19,CASSIDLTRSANTGELFF,TGTGCCAGTAGTATAGACTTGACCCGTTCCGCGAACACCGGGGAGCTGTTTTTT
TRBD1,TRBJ2-1,-,TRBV6-5,CASSSGQNNEQFF,TGTGCCAGCAGTTCGGGACAGAACAATGAGCAGTTCTTC
-,TRBJ2-5,-,TRBV19,CASSPEGGWGARETQYF,TGTGCCAGTAGCCCCGAAGGTGGGTGGGGGGCGCGAGAGACCCAGTACTTC
TRBD2,TRBJ2-7,-,TRBV30,CAWSGGSGPYEQYF,TGTGCCTGGAGTGGGGGTAGCGGGCCCTACGAGCAGTACTTC
-,TRBJ2-1,medium-sized,TRBV30,CAWASGSYNEQFF,TGTGCCTGGGCGAGCGGTTCCTACAATGAGCAGTTCTTC
-,TRBJ1-1,few,TRBV27,CASSQGTSGTEAFF,TGTGCCAGCAGTCAGGGGACGTCGGGCACTGAAGCTTTCTTT
-,TRBJ1-5,-,TRBV6-6,CASSSREGAGNQPQHF,TGTGCCAGCAGTTCCAGGGAAGGGGCAGGCAATCAGCCCCAGCATTTT
-,TRBJ1-1,-,TRBV25-1,CASSELEAEAFF,TGTGCCAGCAGTGAATTGGAGGCTGAAGCTTTCTTT
-,TRBJ2-1,-,TRBV29-1,CSVEEELGPTNYNEQFF,TGCAGCGTTGAAGAAGAACTGGGGCCCACAAATTACAATGAGCAGTTCTTC
TRBD1,TRBJ2-7,-,TRBV25-1,CASSGAPTGASTYEQYF,TGTGCCAGCAGTGGGGCCCCAACAGGGGCCTCCACCTACGAGCAGTACTTC
-,TRBJ2-3,-,TRBV19,CASTTDQSGDTQYF,TGTGCCAGTACCACTGACCAGAGTGGAGATACGCAGTATTTT
-,TRBJ1-4,once,TRBV7-9,CASSAYRGPNEKLFF,TGTGCCAGCAGCGCCTACAGAGGCCCTAATGAAAAACTGTTTTTT
TRBD2,TRBJ2-5,-,TRBV6-5,CASSYSTSGRGETQYF,TGTGCCAGCAGTTACTCGACTAGCGGGAGAGGAGAGACCCAGTACTTC
-,TRBJ2-6,-,TRBV27,CASREQISGANVLTF,TGTGCCAGCAGAGAACAGATATCTGGGGCCAACGTCCTGACTTTC
-,TRBJ1-1,-,TRBV6-1,CASSVNGEVNTEAFF,TGTGCCAGCAGTGTGAATGGGGAGGTGAACACTGAAGCTTTCTTT
-,TRBJ2-5,-,TRBV11-2,CASSYTTRQETQYF,TGTGCCAGCAGCTATACGACTAGACAAGAGACCCAGTACTTC
-,TRBJ1-4,once,TRBV19,CASSIPQTGRNNEKLFF,TGTGCCAGTAGTATACCACAAACCGGGAGGAATAATGAAAAACTGTTTTTT
TRBD2,TRBJ2-2,-,TRBV27,CASSRGLAGGPFTGELFF,TGTGCCAGCAGTAGAGGACTAGCGGGGGGGCCGTTCACCGGGGAGCTGTTTTTT
-,TRBJ2-3,once,TRBV6-4,CASSWGMDTDTQYF,TGTGCCAGCAGTTGGGGGATGGACACAGATACGCAGTATTTT
-,TRBJ1-1,-,TRBV28,CASSSEAVGGTEAFF,TGTGCCAGCAGTTCCGAGGCTGTAGGAGGCACTGAAGCTTTCTTT
-,TRBJ2-7,few,TRBV12-1,CASTRSQQGPAYEQYF,TGTGCCAGCACCCGATCACAGCAGGGACCGGCATACGAGCAGTACTTC
TRBD2,TRBJ2-7,-,TRBV7-2,CASSDTSGGAYEQYF,TGTGCCAGCAGCGATACTAGCGGGGGGGCCTACGAGCAGTACTTC
-,TRBJ1-2,-,TRBV5-6,CASSFSQGIPYGYTF,TGTGCCAGCAGCTTCTCCCAGGGGATTCCATATGGCTACACCTTC
-,TRBJ2-5,-,TRBV4-3,CASSLGGGIVQTQYF,TGCGCCAGCAGCCTAGGGGGGGGGATCGTGCAGACCCAGTACTTC
TRBD1,TRBJ1-4,few,TRBV13,CASSLGQGGEKLFF,TGTGCCAGCAGCCTCGGACAGGGAGGGGAAAAACTGTTTTTT
-,TRBJ1-4,-,TRBV7-9,CASRLGSQGEKLFF,TGTGCCAGCCGGCTTGGTTCGCAAGGTGAAAAACTGTTTTTT
-,TRBJ2-7,-,TRBV4-1,CASSRGVEQYF,TGCGCCAGCAGCCGGGGCGTAGAGCAGTACTTC
-,TRBJ2-7,-,TRBV7-9,CASSLVTASLYEQYF,TGTGCCAGCAGCTTAGTAACTGCATCCCTCTACGAGCAGTACTTC
TRBD1,TRBJ2-7,few,TRBV4-3,CASSRSFTDREKHEQYF,TGCGCCAGCAGCCGTTCCTTCACGGACAGGGAGAAGCACGAGCAGTACTTC
-,TRBJ1-1,-,TRBV5-5,CASSLRNGGNTEAFF,TGTGCCAGCAGCCTCCGGAATGGGGGGAACACTGAAGCTTTCTTT
TRBD2,TRBJ2-5,-,TRBV7-9,CAGGEPQETQYF,TGTGCCGGGGGGGAGCCGCAAGAGACCCAGTACTTC
-,TRBJ2-6,-,TRBV6-1,CASSHYGAGANVLTF,TGTGCCAGCAGCCACTACGGGGCCGGGGCCAACGTCCTGACTTTC
-,TRBJ2-7,-,TRBV4-3,CASSQDYPGATYEQYF,TGCGCCAGCAGCCAAGATTATCCAGGGGCTACCTACGAGCAGTACTTC
TRBD1,TRBJ2-1,-,TRBV15,CATSNPRGLNNEQFF,TGTGCCACCAGCAATCCCAGGGGGCTTAACAATGAGCAGTTCTTC
-,TRBJ2-5,-,TRBV11-3,CASSFPARSETQYF,TGTGCCAGCAGCTTTCCGGCCCGGAGCGAGACCCAGTACTTC
-,TRBJ1-1,-,TRBV5-6,CAGSFGVTEAFF,TGTGCCGGCAGCTTTGGGGTTACTGAAGCTTTCTTT
TRBD1,TRBJ2-1,-,TRBV5-1,CASSPSGGRGNEQFF,TGCGCCAGCAGCCCTTCAGGGGGCCGGGGCAATGAGCAGTTCTTC
TRBD1,TRBJ1-5,-,TRBV5-1,CASSLRTGMWPQHF,TGCGCCAGCAGCTTACGGACAGGGATGTGGCCCCAGCATTTT